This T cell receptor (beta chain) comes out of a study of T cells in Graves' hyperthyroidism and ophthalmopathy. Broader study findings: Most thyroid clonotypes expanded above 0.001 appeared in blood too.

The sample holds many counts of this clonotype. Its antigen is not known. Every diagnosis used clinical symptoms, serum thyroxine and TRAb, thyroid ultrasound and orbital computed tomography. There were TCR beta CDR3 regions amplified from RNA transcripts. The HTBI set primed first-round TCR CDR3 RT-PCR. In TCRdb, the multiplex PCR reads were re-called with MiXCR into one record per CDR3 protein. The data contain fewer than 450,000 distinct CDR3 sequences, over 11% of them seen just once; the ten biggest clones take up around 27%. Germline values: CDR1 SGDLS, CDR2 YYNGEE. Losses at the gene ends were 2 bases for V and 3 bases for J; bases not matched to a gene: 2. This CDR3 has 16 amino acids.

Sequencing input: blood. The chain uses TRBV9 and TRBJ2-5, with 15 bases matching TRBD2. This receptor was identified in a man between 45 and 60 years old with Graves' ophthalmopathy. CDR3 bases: TGTGCCAGCAGCGTGGGACTAGCGGGAGGCAAAGAGACCCAGTACTTC. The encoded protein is CASSVGLAGGKETQYF.